These 22 T cell receptor beta chains were all obtained from the same sample, sequenced in a study of blood T cell repertoires in COVID-19. Measured with immunoSEQ multiplex PCR; TCRdb has only the in-frame clones, and not every one. The sample lists 90,000 to 110,000 clones; about four fifths were seen once. Sequenced sample: peripheral blood. These receptor sequences come from a woman of 80 years or more with acute or convalescent COVID-19.

J is TRBJ2-2 and V is TRBV24-1, with 9 nucleotides matching TRBD1. In germline, CDR1 is KGHDR, CDR2 SFDVKD. The CDR3 consists of 14 residues. V was pared by 8 bases and J by 5 bases, with 5 bases of the junction left unmatched. The CDR3 spells CATTSGQGTGELFF. The CDR3 region has the DNA TGTGCCACCACAAGCGGACAGGGGACCGGGGAGCTGTTTTTT.

The J gene is TRBJ2-1, the V gene TRBV7-8, with TRBD2 identical over 7 bases. Germline V gene data show CDR1 as SGHVS and CDR2 as FQNEAQ. The CDR3 is made up of 15 amino acids. V lost 5 bases to trimming and J lost 4 bases; unmatched junction nucleotides: 8. DNA of the CDR3: TGTGCCAGCAGCCATGGCGACGGGAGGTACAATGAGCAGTTCTTC. Its translation: CASSHGDGRYNEQFF.

The chain has TRBV21-1 and TRBJ2-3; TRBD2 is the table's D call and was not checked against the DNA. TRBV21-1 is given as a pseudogene. The CDR3 extends over 15 amino acids. The CDR3 reads CASSFPTSPTDTQYF. The CDR3 DNA sequence: TGTGCCAGCAGTTTTCCGACTAGCCCGACAGATACGCAGTATTTT.

The chain employs TRBV5-8 and TRBJ1-5; D is uncertain. This CDR3 is 15 amino acids long. The germline V and J ends were trimmed by 3 bases and 0 bases, with 10 bases remaining between them. CDR1 is SGHTS and CDR2 is YDEGEE in the germline V gene. CDR3 bases: TGTGCCAGCAGCTCGGACTTTAATAGCAATCAGCCCCAGCATTTT. Translation gives CASSSDFNSNQPQHF.

This clone was recorded a few times. Other DNA sequences in this sample translate to the same CDR3. The genes are TRBV6-5 and TRBJ2-3; D possibly corresponds to TRBD2 (5 bases). Trimming took off 4 bases at V and 5 bases at J, with 7 bases between the two ends. The V gene's germline CDR1 is MNHEY and CDR2 SVGAGI. CDR3 length equals 12 residues. CDR3 sequence (DNA): TGTGCCAGCAGTTCACGGGGAGATACGCAGTATTTT. It codes for CASSSRGDTQYF.

This sequence joins TRBV7-2 and TRBJ2-7; 7 nucleotides match TRBD2. This CDR3 has 14 residues. With V trimmed by 5 bases and J by 3 bases, 7 bases remained unmatched. Per the germline V gene, CDR1 is SGHTA and CDR2 is FQGNSA. CDR3 bases: TGTGCCAGCAGCCCGGGGAGGGGAGGCTACGAGCAGTACTTC. Translated: CASSPGRGGYEQYF.

J is TRBJ1-2 and V is TRBV5-1; TRBD1 aligns across 7 bases. The germline V gene encodes CDR1 SGHRS and CDR2 YFSETQ. V gave up 4 bases and J gave up 1 base; unmatched junction bases: 7. CDR3 length equals 15 residues. The CDR3 sequence: CASSPQGGVNYGYTF. The CDR3 DNA reads TGCGCCAGCAGCCCCCAGGGGGGAGTTAACTATGGCTACACCTTC.

The chain carries TRBV5-4 and TRBJ2-7; possible D gene TRBD2, 5 bases. The CDR3 is 14 amino acids. CDR1 is SGHNT and CDR2 is YYREEE in the germline V gene (reference sequence). V lost 2 bases and J lost 4, with 13 bases in between. CDR3 DNA sequence: TGTGCCAGCAGCTTTTCCGGGGATGGGTACGAGCAGTACGTC. Its translation: CASSFSGDGYEQYV.

V usage is TRBV12-5 and J usage is TRBJ2-1; TRBD1 might be the D (6 bases). The CDR3 consists of 17 residues. V lost 0 bases and J 3 bases, leaving 15 bases between the germline ends. Germline-derived CDR1 and CDR2 are LGHNT and FRNRAP. The CDR3 spells CASGLVPGEGVYNEQFF. CDR3 DNA sequence: TGTGCTAGTGGTTTGGTACCAGGGGAAGGTGTCTACAATGAGCAGTTCTTC.

This clone was detected only once. This rearrangement joins TRBV11-3 to TRBJ2-1, with a tentative D call TRBD2 (5 bases). With 3 bases removed from V and 0 bases from J, the gap between germline ends came to 6 bases. This CDR3 is 14 amino acids long. Germline V CDR1 and CDR2: SGHNT, YENEEA. CDR3 sequence (DNA): TGTGCCAGCAGCTTCGCGGGCTCCTACAATGAGCAGTTCTTC. This codes for CASSFAGSYNEQFF.

J is TRBJ2-1 and V is TRBV15; the match to TRBD1 covers 9 bases. Trimming at V came to 3 bases and at J to 1 base, leaving 7 bases not matched to a gene. This CDR3 comprises 17 residues. CDR1 and CDR2 (germline): LNHNV, YYDKDF (reference sequence). The CDR3 sequence is CATSSKQGARSYNEQFF. CDR3 coding DNA: TGTGCCACCAGCAGTAAACAGGGGGCGCGGTCCTACAATGAGCAGTTCTTC.

The chain couples TRBV3-1 (or the pseudogene TRBV3-2) to TRBJ2-1, with D perhaps matching TRBD2 (6 bases). V dropped 2 bases and J dropped 7 bases, with 18 bases sitting between them. Germline lookup yields CDR1 LGHDT and CDR2 YNNKEL (reference sequence). This CDR3 is 16 amino acids long. The CDR3 bases are TGTGCCAGCAGCCAACACCCACCGGGAGTAGGAAATGAGCAGTTCTTC. Its translation is CASSQHPPGVGNEQFF.

The chain joins TRBV27 to TRBJ2-2, with 11 bases aligning to TRBD1. V dropped 3 bases and J dropped 4; count of bases not matched to a gene: 7. Germline values: CDR1 MNHEY, CDR2 SMNVEV (reference sequence). CDR3 length equals 17 residues. The CDR3 spells CASSFRVGTGGTGELFF. CDR3 bases: TGTGCCAGCAGTTTTAGGGTCGGGACAGGGGGCACCGGGGAGCTGTTTTTT.

This chain joins TRBV19 and TRBJ1-1; D gene uncertain. This CDR3 is built from 14 residues. V gave up 3 bases and J gave up 7 bases, with 15 bases separating them. The germline CDR1 and CDR2 sequences are LNHDA and SQIVND (reference sequence). CDR3 in amino acids: CASSIGGTDIEAFF. The CDR3 nucleotides read TGTGCCAGTAGTATTGGAGGAACAGATATTGAAGCTTTCTTT.

The genes are TRBV5-1 and TRBJ2-7; no reliable D call. The V gene lost 0 bases and the J gene lost 6 bases, with 10 bases spanning the gap. The CDR3 sequence is 13 residues long. Germline loops: CDR1 SGHRS, CDR2 YFSETQ. CDR3 protein: CASSLASNGEQYF. CDR3 in DNA: TGCGCCAGCAGCTTGGCTTCGAACGGCGAGCAGTACTTC. Full variable domain (rest looked up from reference TRBV5-1 and TRBJ2-7): KAGVTQTPRYLIKTRGQQVTLSCSPISGHRSVSWYQQTPGQGLQFLFEYFSETQRNKGNFPGRFSGRQFSNSRSEMNVSTLELGDSALYLCASSLASNGEQYFGPGTRLTVT.

The CDR3 DNA is TGCAGCGTCATTAGCGGGAGAAGGTACAATGAGCAGTTCTTC. Protein product: CSVISGRRYNEQFF. The rearrangement uses TRBV29-1 and TRBJ2-1; 9 bases fit TRBD2. Germline CDR1 reads SQVTM; CDR2 reads ANQGSEA. The CDR3 is 14 residues long. After removal of 6 bases from V and 4 bases from J, the junction contained 7 bases not matched to a gene.

This clone was seen a few times. The rearrangement links TRBV24-1 to TRBJ1-6; D is possibly TRBD1 (5 bases). This CDR3 region has 15 residues. The germline V and J ends were trimmed by 2 bases and 5 bases, with 9 bases remaining between them. Germline V lookup: CDR1 KGHDR, CDR2 SFDVKD. The chain's CDR3 is CATSDSGAHNSPLHF. The CDR3 nucleotides read TGTGCCACCAGTGATTCTGGGGCTCATAATTCACCCCTCCACTTT.

The rearrangement uses TRBV5-1 and TRBJ2-7; the match to TRBD1 covers 7 bases. Losses at the gene ends were 4 bases for V and 3 bases for J; bases not matched to a gene: 4. The CDR3 is made up of 13 amino acids. Germline CDR1 reads SGHRS; CDR2 reads YFSETQ. CDR3 DNA: TGCGCCAGCAGCCAAGGGGACAGCTACGAGCAGTACGTC. This sequence encodes CASSQGDSYEQYV.

The V gene is TRBV5-1, the J gene TRBJ2-1, with TRBD2 as a possible D gene (5 bases). V was clipped by 2 bases and J by 0 bases, with 9 bases between them. This CDR3 comprises 15 residues. Germline V gives CDR1 SGHRS, CDR2 YFSETQ. DNA for the CDR3: TGCGCCAGCAGCTTAGGACTGCCCTCCTACAATGAGCAGTTCTTC. Encoded protein: CASSLGLPSYNEQFF.

There are a few counts of this clone. This chain's CDR3 is CASSYSGRAANYGYTF. The CDR3, as DNA: TGTGCCAGCAGTTACTCTGGCAGGGCGGCTAACTATGGCTACACCTTC. This sequence joins TRBV6-5 and TRBJ1-2; D might be TRBD1 (5 bases). Trimming pared 0 bases from V and 0 bases from J, leaving 11 bases between. The germline V gene has CDR1 MNHEY and CDR2 SVGAGI. The CDR3 totals 16 residues.

This clone was picked up a small number of times. The DNA for the CDR3 is TGTGCCAGCAGTCCTCGAGGGAACACTGAAGCTTTCTTT. Residues: CASSPRGNTEAFF. The chain is built from TRBV6-5 and TRBJ1-1, with D hard to call. The CDR3 runs to 13 residues. The V gene lost 5 bases and the J gene lost 1 base, with 8 bases spanning the gap. Germline V gene data show CDR1 as MNHEY and CDR2 as SVGAGI.

Only a few counts were recorded for this clone. The chain is built from TRBV29-1 and TRBJ2-1, with 7 nucleotides matching TRBD1. This CDR3 contains 13 residues. J gave up 8 bases and V 7 bases, and 11 bases lay outside the gene matches. Germline values: CDR1 SQVTM, CDR2 ANQGSEA. CDR3 in amino acids: CSATDRTRDEQFF. DNA for the CDR3: TGCAGCGCTACGGACAGGACCAGGGATGAGCAGTTCTTC.